The 25 T cell receptor beta chains given below trace back to one sample, sequenced in a study of T-cell memory formation after mild COVID-19. A single record per CDR3 protein comes from TCRdb applying MiXCR to the 5' RACE reads. This sample has under 300,000 distinct CDR3 sequences, with 15% to 20% found just once. Sequenced: PBMCs or a T cell subset sorted from them (not recorded which). These receptors were taken from a man younger than 30 who had mild COVID-19 (a few samples of this study predate the infection). Cell type and time point are not known.

The genes are TRBV18 and TRBJ2-3, with D unclear. The CDR3 consists of 12 residues. Germline V gives CDR1 KGHSH, CDR2 LQKENI. V dropped 9 bases and J dropped 3 bases, with 10 bases sitting between them. CDR3 amino acids: CASRSWTDTQYF. The CDR3, as DNA: TGTGCCAGTCGGAGTTGGACAGATACGCAGTATTTT. The whole variable domain, remainder taken from reference TRBV18 and TRBJ2-3, is NAGVMQNPRHLVRRRGQEARLRCSPMKGHSHVYWYRQLPEEGLKFMVYLQKENIIDESGMPKERFSAEFPKEGPSILRIQQVVRGDSAAYFCASRSWTDTQYFGPGTRLTVL.

This sequence joins TRBV7-3 and TRBJ2-3; either TRBD1 or TRBD2 may fit D (5 bases each). V was clipped by 6 bases and J by 0 bases, with 10 bases between them. CDR3 size: 14 residues. Germline CDR1 SGHTA, CDR2 FQGTGA. The CDR3 region is CASRRDPSTDTQYF. The CDR3 DNA is TGTGCCAGCAGACGGGACCCGAGCACAGATACGCAGTATTTT.

The table lists this clonotype with a few counts. V is TRBV20-1 and J is TRBJ2-5; 11 nucleotides align to TRBD1. The CDR3 consists of 13 residues. J gave up 2 bases and V 7 bases, and 3 bases lay outside the gene matches. Per the germline V gene, CDR1 is DFQATT and CDR2 is SNEGSKA (reference sequence). The CDR3 DNA reads TGCAGTGTCGGACAGGGGGCTCAAGAGACCCAGTACTTC. Encoded protein: CSVGQGAQETQYF.

In nucleotides, the CDR3 is TGTGCCAGCGGACCTACCCTTCGGTCACCCCTCCACTTT. It translates to CASGPTLRSPLHF. The chain has TRBV6-5 and TRBJ1-6; D gene ambiguous. CDR3 length: 13 residues. Trimming left V 8 bases short and J 10 bases short, with 15 bases between. Germline loops: CDR1 MNHEY, CDR2 SVGAGI.

This clonotype appeared a few times. The chain links TRBV7-9 to TRBJ2-7; the D gene is possibly TRBD1 (5 bases). Germline V gives CDR1 SEHNR, CDR2 FQNEAQ (reference sequence). Trimming left V 11 bases short and J 0 bases short, with 17 bases between. The CDR3 has 14 residues. For the CDR3, the DNA is TGTGCCGGCGACAAGGGGCCTTACTCCTACGAGCAGTACTTC. Its protein product is CAGDKGPYSYEQYF.

This chain uses TRBV6-1 with TRBJ2-5; D is undetermined. CDR3 length equals 13 residues. Germline V gene lookup returns CDR1 MNHNS and CDR2 SASEGT. The V gene lost 3 bases and the J gene lost 1 base, with 6 bases spanning the gap. CDR3 sequence: CASSDAAQETQYF. As DNA, the CDR3 is TGTGCCAGCAGTGACGCGGCCCAAGAGACCCAGTACTTC.

This sequence joins TRBV5-4 and TRBJ1-2; D is unresolved. CDR1 and CDR2 (germline): SGHNT, YYREEE (reference sequence). V was shortened by 4 bases and J by 3 bases, with 13 bases between the two germline ends. The CDR3 runs to 14 residues. The CDR3 region is CASSLVGRDYGYTF. CDR3 DNA sequence: TGTGCCAGCAGCCTGGTTGGAAGGGACTATGGCTACACCTTC. Using reference TRBV5-4 and TRBJ1-2 for the parts outside the CDR3, the full variable domain is ETGVTQSPTHLIKTRGQQVTLRCSSQSGHNTVSWYQQALGQGPQFIFQYYREEENGRGNFPPRFSGLQFPNYSSELNVNALELDDSALYLCASSLVGRDYGYTFGSGTRLTVV.

This clonotype was counted at least ten times. V gene TRBV5-1 combines with J gene TRBJ1-1; perhaps TRBD1 as D (5 bases). The length of the CDR3 is 12 residues. V lost 4 bases to trimming and J lost 4 bases, with 8 bases between them. Germline V lookup: CDR1 SGHRS, CDR2 YFSETQ. CDR3 sequence (DNA): TGCGCCAGCAGCCCCGGGGGCACTGAAGCTTTCTTT. This codes for CASSPGGTEAFF. The full variable domain, rest sourced from reference TRBV5-1 and TRBJ1-1, is KAGVTQTPRYLIKTRGQQVTLSCSPISGHRSVSWYQQTPGQGLQFLFEYFSETQRNKGNFPGRFSGRQFSNSRSEMNVSTLELGDSALYLCASSPGGTEAFFGQGTRLTVV.

This sequence joins TRBV11-1 and TRBJ2-1; TRBD2 matches at 8 bases. This CDR3 contains 15 residues. Per the germline V gene, CDR1 is SGHAT and CDR2 is FQDESV (reference sequence). The V segment lost 5 bases and the J segment 4 bases; nucleotides outside the gene matches: 7. CDR3 residues: CASSKTSGGYNEQFF. CDR3 in DNA: TGTGCCAGCAGCAAAACTTCGGGGGGGTACAATGAGCAGTTCTTC.

The table lists this clonotype with many counts. V is TRBV18 and J is TRBJ2-5; D ambiguous. The CDR3 contains 13 residues. Germline CDR1 is KGHSH and CDR2 is LQKENI. Trimming cost V 2 bases and J 3 bases, with 7 bases left between them. The CDR3 DNA sequence: TGTGCCAGCTCACCAGGGCAAGAAGAGACCCAGTACTTC. Amino acids: CASSPGQEETQYF. The entire variable domain, with the rest obtained from reference TRBV18 and TRBJ2-5, is as follows: NAGVMQNPRHLVRRRGQEARLRCSPMKGHSHVYWYRQLPEEGLKFMVYLQKENIIDESGMPKERFSAEFPKEGPSILRIQQVVRGDSAAYFCASSPGQEETQYFGPGTRLLVL.

This chain joins TRBV20-1 and TRBJ2-3; possible D gene TRBD1, 6 bases. The CDR3 runs 13 residues. Germline loops: CDR1 DFQATT, CDR2 SNEGSKA (reference sequence). V was cut by 3 bases and J by 7 bases, with 14 bases left in between. Written as DNA, the CDR3 is TGCAGTGCTAGCAGGGGTCCGAACTATACGCAGTATTTT. Its protein is CSASRGPNYTQYF.

The CDR3 reads CASSMGGQIETQYF. In DNA form, the CDR3 reads TGTGCCAGTAGTATGGGTGGGCAGATAGAGACCCAGTACTTC. The gene calls are TRBV19 and TRBJ2-5, with D unclear. Germline-derived CDR1 and CDR2 are LNHDA and SQIVND (reference sequence). V lost 3 bases to trimming and J lost 4 bases, with 12 bases between them. CDR3 length: 14 residues.

This clonotype was picked up a small number of times. The chain combines TRBV20-1 with TRBJ1-5, with D possibly being TRBD1 (6 bases). V was trimmed by 1 base and J by 3 bases, leaving 25 bases between them. The germline V gene encodes CDR1 DFQATT and CDR2 SNEGSKA (reference sequence). This CDR3 contains 19 residues. CDR3 in DNA: TGCAGTGCTAGAGCCCCAGGAATAAGGGGGAACTTGATCAATCAGCCCCAGCATTTT. Translation: CSARAPGIRGNLINQPQHF.

This chain joins TRBV9 and TRBJ1-1; D gene ambiguous. Per germline, CDR1 SGDLS and CDR2 YYNGEE. Between the trimmed V and J ends, which lost 3 bases and 2 bases, there was a span of 20 bases. This CDR3 is built from 17 residues. CDR3 in DNA: TGTGCCAGCAGCGGCCCCAGGAGTTACACAGAAAACACTGAAGCTTTCTTT. Amino acid sequence: CASSGPRSYTENTEAFF.

The chain carries TRBV4-1 and TRBJ2-7; 11 nucleotides match TRBD1. Germline values: CDR1 MGHRA, CDR2 YSYEKL. The CDR3 loop spans 15 amino acids. V shed 4 bases and J 2 bases; nucleotides not matched to a gene: 4. The CDR3 DNA reads TGCGCCAGCAGCCCCAGGACAGGGGGCGCCTACGAGCAGTACGTC. It codes for CASSPRTGGAYEQYV.

This chain joins TRBV7-9 and TRBJ2-3; 9 bases fit TRBD1. V was clipped by 5 bases and J by 2 bases; unmatched bases: 8. Germline-derived CDR1 and CDR2 are SEHNR and FQNEAQ (reference sequence). The CDR3 spans 16 residues. CDR3 sequence reads: CASSAATGGHTDTQYF. The CDR3, as DNA: TGTGCCAGCAGCGCCGCGACAGGGGGTCACACAGATACGCAGTATTTT.

This chain joins TRBV12-3 or TRBV12-4 and TRBJ2-2; D remains unclear. V was clipped by 7 bases and J by 5 bases, with 14 bases between them. The CDR3 spans 14 residues. CDR3 loop: CASIGRQRTGELFF. The CDR3 DNA reads TGTGCCAGCATCGGACGTCAAAGGACCGGGGAGCTGTTTTTT.

The CDR3 nucleotides are TGCGCCAGCAGCCAAGATCTAAGACTAGCCAAAGAGACCCAGTACTTC. It is translated as CASSQDLRLAKETQYF. The chain joins TRBV4-3 to TRBJ2-5, with 7 bases aligning to TRBD2. The V segment lost 0 bases and the J segment 3 bases; nucleotides outside the gene matches: 7. CDR3 size: 16 residues. The V gene's germline CDR1 is LGHNA and CDR2 YSLEER.

This chain uses TRBV9 with TRBJ2-7, with D perhaps being TRBD1 or TRBD2 (5 bases each). CDR1 SGDLS and CDR2 YYNGEE come from the germline V gene. V was pared by 4 bases and J by 0 bases, with 20 bases between. The CDR3 totals 17 residues. The CDR3 DNA reads TGTGCCAGCAGCCCCCCCGGTGGGGGTAAAAGCTCCTACGAGCAGTACGTC. Its translation: CASSPPGGGKSSYEQYV.

The V call is TRBV3-1, the J call TRBJ2-1, with a weak D call TRBD2 (5 bases). This CDR3 is built from 12 residues. Germline V gene data show CDR1 as LGHDT and CDR2 as YNNKEL (reference sequence). Trimming took 5 bases from V and 12 from J, leaving 14 bases between them. The CDR3 DNA follows: TGTGCCAGCAGCGGGGAGTGGTATTTGCAGTTCTTC. This encodes CASSGEWYLQFF.

In nucleotides, the CDR3 is TGTGCCAGCAGTTACTCCCTCACCCGGGGAGACAATGAGCAGTTCTTC. Amino acid sequence: CASSYSLTRGDNEQFF. This rearrangement joins TRBV6-5 to TRBJ2-1; TRBD2 might be the D (5 bases). CDR3 length: 16 amino acids. From germline, CDR1 is MNHEY and CDR2 SVGAGI. Trimming pared 0 bases from V and 5 bases from J, leaving 14 bases between.

V usage is TRBV6-2 or TRBV6-3 and J usage is TRBJ2-2; a weak D match, TRBD2 (6 bases). This CDR3 comprises 14 residues. Trimming stripped 7 bases from V and 5 bases from J, with 14 bases between. Per germline, CDR1 MNHEY and CDR2 SVGEGT. The CDR3: CASTQGLRTGELFF. CDR3 sequence (DNA): TGTGCCAGCACCCAGGGACTCCGGACCGGGGAGCTGTTTTTT.

Only a few counts were recorded for this clonotype. The chain joins TRBV20-1 to TRBJ1-6; D not certain. Trimming removed 6 bases at V and 7 bases at J, with 7 bases between. The CDR3 is made up of 11 amino acids. The germline CDR1 and CDR2 sequences are DFQATT and SNEGSKA (reference sequence). CDR3 loop: CSASKNSPLHF. The CDR3 DNA reads as TGCAGTGCCTCGAAGAATTCACCCCTCCACTTT.

V gene TRBV5-5 combines with J gene TRBJ2-1; TRBD2 matches at 7 bases. CDR1 SGHKS and CDR2 YYEKEE come from the germline V gene (reference sequence). The junction had 6 bases not matched to a gene; V was cut back by 0 bases and J by 9 bases. This CDR3 region has 14 residues. CDR3 in amino acids: CASSLVAGVPEQFF. As DNA, the CDR3 is TGTGCCAGCAGCTTGGTTGCGGGGGTTCCTGAGCAGTTCTTC.

The chain uses TRBV6-2 or TRBV6-3 and TRBJ2-1; 9 bases fit TRBD1. This CDR3 has 15 amino acids. In germline, CDR1 is MNHEY, CDR2 SVGEGT. V shed 7 bases and J 2 bases; nucleotides not matched to a gene: 6. The CDR3 spells CASTQDRGAYNEQFF. Written as DNA, the CDR3 is TGTGCCAGCACCCAAGACAGGGGGGCCTACAATGAGCAGTTCTTC.